This T cell receptor (beta chain) derives from a study of cytomegalovirus exposure and HLA in healthy donors. Vbeta (60) and Jbeta (13) primers were used in the PCR. Profiled with immunoSEQ multiplex PCR; TCRdb holds only in-frame clones, not every one. The sample lists approximately 170,000 clones; about 85% were seen once. Sequencing was done on a sample of PBMCs. This clonotype was obtained from a boy between 2 and 10 years old in good health and CMV-seronegative.

The CDR3 DNA follows: TGTGCCAGCAGCTTGGTTGGGGCCCTAGAGACCCAGTACTTC. This translates into CASSLVGALETQYF. V gene TRBV5-4 combines with J gene TRBJ2-5; a weak D match, TRBD1 (5 bases). Germline lookup yields CDR1 SGHNT and CDR2 YYREEE (reference sequence). V shed 0 bases and J shed 4 bases, with 10 bases lying between them. CDR3 length equals 14 residues.